This entry lists 26 T cell receptor beta chains sequenced from one sample in a study of T cells expressing NK-cell markers. TCRdb re-analyzed the 5' RACE reads; it lists each CDR3 protein once, without DNA. The sample table sets out about 460,000 distinct CDR3 sequences. Sample: blood T cells: a sorted CD56 or NKG2C T cell subset, CD4+ or CD8+ T cells, or bulk PBMC T cells (not recorded which). All receptors come from a woman between 50 and 59 years old in good health.

This chain connects TRBV5-1 to TRBJ2-1; the D gene TCRdb calls, TRBD2, cannot be checked with no DNA. Germline assignment: CDR1 SGHRS and CDR2 YFSETQ. There are 18 residues in the CDR3. The CDR3 loop reads CASNIFLAGGRGNNEQFF.

This rearrangement joins TRBV5-5 to TRBJ2-5. Per the germline V gene, CDR1 is SGHKS and CDR2 is YYEKEE (reference sequence). CDR3 length equals 14 residues. This CDR3 reads CASSLAMSAETQYF.

This sequence joins TRBV5-6 and TRBJ1-1; TCRdb proposes TRBD1, but this gene call is untestable without DNA. The CDR3 sequence is 16 residues long. Per the germline V gene, CDR1 is SGHDT and CDR2 is YYEEEE. The CDR3 sequence: CASSQKDRGLGTEAFF.

The CDR3: CATSGQLQETQYF. The rearrangement uses TRBV24-1 and TRBJ2-5; TCRdb proposes TRBD1, but this gene call is untestable without DNA. CDR1 and CDR2 (germline): KGHDR, SFDVKD. The CDR3 runs to 13 residues.

The rearrangement joins TRBV12-3 or TRBV12-4 to TRBJ2-1. The CDR3 length is 12 residues. The CDR3 sequence is CASRDLLGEQFF.

This rearrangement joins TRBV4-1 to TRBJ1-5. The CDR3 has 14 amino acids. The germline V gene has CDR1 MGHRA and CDR2 YSYEKL. CDR3 protein: CASSQVYGNQPQHF.

The CDR3 loop is CASSPLLLDTQYF. The chain employs TRBV18 and TRBJ2-3. The germline V gene encodes CDR1 KGHSH and CDR2 LQKENI. This CDR3 comprises 13 residues.

This sequence joins TRBV4-2 and TRBJ2-1; TCRdb reports TRBD2, a call that lacks DNA to check it against. CDR1 LGHNA and CDR2 YNFKEQ come from the germline V gene. This CDR3 region has 15 residues. CDR3 sequence reads: CASSQDTGAALEQFF.

The V gene is TRBV6-1, the J gene TRBJ2-2; without DNA, the TCRdb call of TRBD2 cannot be checked. Looked up from germline, CDR1 is MNHNS and CDR2 is SASEGT. The CDR3 covers 16 residues. This CDR3 reads CASRDTSGRVTGELFF.

The chain uses TRBV4-1 and TRBJ2-3; checking the TCRdb D call of TRBD1 is not possible without DNA. CDR1 MGHRA and CDR2 YSYEKL come from the germline V gene. The CDR3 has 16 amino acids. The CDR3 is CASRDVGGTSTDTQYF.

V gene TRBV9 combines with J gene TRBJ1-3. The germline CDR1 and CDR2 sequences are SGDLS and YYNGEE. The CDR3 runs to 14 residues. This chain's CDR3 is CASSAGNSGNTIYF. The variable domain in full, completed from reference TRBV9 and TRBJ1-3, reads DSGVTQTPKHLITATGQRVTLRCSPRSGDLSVYWYQQSLDQGLQFLIQYYNGEERAKGNILERFSAQQFPDLHSELNLSSLELGDSALYFCASSAGNSGNTIYFGEGSWLTVV.

The gene calls are TRBV13 and TRBJ2-5; TCRdb's D call, TRBD1, is unchecked because there is no DNA. CDR1 PRHDT and CDR2 FYEKMQ come from the germline V gene (reference sequence). This CDR3 is built from 17 residues. CDR3 sequence reads: CASSLGRPEPEQGTQYF. The full variable domain, its missing parts supplied by reference TRBV13 and TRBJ2-5, is AAGVIQSPRHLIKEKRETATLKCYPIPRHDTVYWYQQGPGQDPQFLISFYEKMQSDKGSIPDRFSAQQFSDYHSELNMSSLELGDSALYFCASSLGRPEPEQGTQYFGPGTRLLVL.

V gene TRBV5-1 combines with J gene TRBJ2-1; TCRdb reports TRBD1, a call that lacks DNA to check it against. This CDR3 has 16 residues. The germline CDR1 and CDR2 sequences are SGHRS and YFSETQ. The CDR3 sequence is CASSLAGRVDRVEQFF.

The J gene is TRBJ2-1, the V gene TRBV6-5; TCRdb picks TRBD2, but there is no DNA to check that call. This CDR3 spans 15 amino acids. Germline CDR1 is MNHEY and CDR2 is SVGAGI. This chain's CDR3 is CASSGLAGNYNEQFF.

This chain links TRBV12-3 or TRBV12-4 with TRBJ2-3; there is no DNA to check the TCRdb D call of TRBD1. The CDR3 is 14 residues long. The CDR3 reads CASRGQGRTDTQYF.

The chain is built from TRBV20-1 and TRBJ1-4; TCRdb names TRBD1, which stays unverified in the absence of DNA. CDR3 size: 14 residues. Per the germline V gene, CDR1 is DFQATT and CDR2 is SNEGSKA (reference sequence). Here the CDR3 reads CSAPQQGHNEKLFF.

This sequence joins TRBV19 and TRBJ2-5; there is no DNA to check the TCRdb D call of TRBD2. Germline V gives CDR1 LNHDA, CDR2 SQIVND (reference sequence). The CDR3 is made up of 14 amino acids. The CDR3 spells CASSPRGKWETQYF.

The rearrangement joins TRBV21-1 to TRBJ2-2; the TCRdb D gene call, TRBD1, has no DNA to confirm it. TRBV21-1 is a recognized pseudogene. The CDR3 is 18 residues long. CDR3 sequence reads: CASSKVKQGAGDTGELFF.

This chain connects TRBV2 to TRBJ1-2. Germline loops: CDR1 SNHLY, CDR2 FYNNEI. This CDR3 spans 15 amino acids. The CDR3 loop is CASSERAGGVYGYTF. Together with reference TRBV2 and TRBJ1-2, the CDR3 gives the full variable domain: EPEVTQTPSHQVTQMGQEVILRCVPISNHLYFYWYRQILGQKVEFLVSFYNNEISEKSEIFDDQFSVERPDGSNFTLKIRSTKLEDSAMYFCASSERAGGVYGYTFGSGTRLTVV.

The chain employs TRBV27 and TRBJ2-2; TCRdb's assignment of TRBD1 cannot be checked, as there is no DNA. Germline V lookup: CDR1 MNHEY, CDR2 SMNVEV (reference sequence). CDR3 length: 14 amino acids. CDR3: CASRGQGGTGELFF.

This chain joins TRBV7-9 and TRBJ1-3; TCRdb lists TRBD1, though no DNA is available to test this call. The CDR3 contains 15 residues. Germline lookup yields CDR1 SEHNR and CDR2 FQNEAQ (reference sequence). The CDR3 spells CASSSPEGSGNTIYF. The variable domain in full, with the rest retrieved from reference TRBV7-9 and TRBJ1-3, is DTGVSQNPRHKITKRGQNVTFRCDPISEHNRLYWYRQTLGQGPEFLTYFQNEAQLEKSRLLSDRFSAERPKGSFSTLEIQRTEQGDSAMYLCASSSPEGSGNTIYFGEGSWLTVV.

The chain links TRBV12-3 or TRBV12-4 to TRBJ2-5. The CDR3 is 12 amino acids. The CDR3 here is CASSPRRETQYF.

The genes are TRBV9 and TRBJ2-1; TCRdb gives TRBD2 as the D gene, but with no DNA this cannot be confirmed. Germline V lookup: CDR1 SGDLS, CDR2 YYNGEE. This CDR3 has 15 amino acids. The CDR3 loop reads CASSVGRGTYNEQFF.

The chain links TRBV6-6 to TRBJ2-5; the D gene TCRdb calls, TRBD2, cannot be checked with no DNA. This CDR3 comprises 17 residues. Germline CDR1 MNHNY, CDR2 SVGAGI (reference sequence). The CDR3 spells CASSQGTSGRGTGTQYF.

The chain combines TRBV10-3 with TRBJ2-1. Germline lookup yields CDR1 ENHRY and CDR2 SYGVKD. The CDR3 covers 14 residues. The CDR3 protein is CAISESGVYNEQFF.

The CDR3: CSAGEGQNYGYTF. The genes are TRBV20-1 and TRBJ1-2. CDR3 size: 13 residues. Germline-derived CDR1 and CDR2 are DFQATT and SNEGSKA (reference sequence).